A selection of T cell receptor beta chains follows, all from one sample in a study of graft-versus-host responses after intestinal transplantation. The protocol was immunoSEQ multiplex PCR, while the TCRdb copy is restricted to in-frame clones and leaves out a portion. This table holds tens of thousands of clones, 91% found once. Their cognate antigens are unknown. Source: unstimulated CD4+ T cells sorted from spleen or lymph node cells, taken before intestinal transplant. The source of these receptors is a human donor who received an intestinal transplant. Each CDR3 is given with its conserved first and last residue. A D gene is named only where the DNA matches it firmly.

TRBD2	TRBV4-3	17	TRBJ2-3	CASSQDARTRGSDTQYF	TGCGCCAGCAGCCAAGATGCCAGGACTAGGGGTAGCGATACGCAGTATTTT
-	TRBV5-1	14	TRBJ2-1	CASSSDYLYNEQFF	TGCGCCAGCAGTTCGGACTACCTTTACAATGAGCAGTTCTTC
-	TRBV15	16	TRBJ1-3	CATSRDQRSSGNTIYF	TGTGCCACCAGCAGAGATCAACGGAGCTCTGGAAACACCATATATTTT
-	TRBV18	15	TRBJ2-7	CASSRETVPSYEQYF	TGTGCCAGCTCACGAGAGACAGTCCCTTCCTACGAGCAGTACTTC
TRBD1	TRBV6-1	14	TRBJ2-3	CASSETGLTDTQYF	TGTGCCAGCAGTGAGACAGGGCTCACAGATACGCAGTATTTT
-	TRBV2	17	TRBJ1-2	CASSELRQGTSFSGYTF	TGTGCCAGCAGTGAGTTAAGGCAGGGGACCAGCTTTTCGGGCTACACCTTC
TRBD1	TRBV9	14	TRBJ2-7	CASSPTTGGYEQYF	TGTGCCAGCAGCCCGACGACAGGGGGCTACGAGCAGTACTTC
-	TRBV7-8	14	TRBJ1-2	CASSLFDRQSGYTF	TGTGCCAGCAGCTTATTTGACAGGCAGAGTGGCTACACCTTC
-	TRBV6-4	13	TRBJ2-3	CASSLENTDTQYF	TGTGCCAGCAGTCTAGAGAACACCGATACGCAGTATTTT
TRBD2	TRBV10-3	17	TRBJ2-5	CAISESTRGGKQETQYF	TGTGCCATCAGTGAGTCGACTCGGGGAGGGAAGCAAGAGACCCAGTACTTC